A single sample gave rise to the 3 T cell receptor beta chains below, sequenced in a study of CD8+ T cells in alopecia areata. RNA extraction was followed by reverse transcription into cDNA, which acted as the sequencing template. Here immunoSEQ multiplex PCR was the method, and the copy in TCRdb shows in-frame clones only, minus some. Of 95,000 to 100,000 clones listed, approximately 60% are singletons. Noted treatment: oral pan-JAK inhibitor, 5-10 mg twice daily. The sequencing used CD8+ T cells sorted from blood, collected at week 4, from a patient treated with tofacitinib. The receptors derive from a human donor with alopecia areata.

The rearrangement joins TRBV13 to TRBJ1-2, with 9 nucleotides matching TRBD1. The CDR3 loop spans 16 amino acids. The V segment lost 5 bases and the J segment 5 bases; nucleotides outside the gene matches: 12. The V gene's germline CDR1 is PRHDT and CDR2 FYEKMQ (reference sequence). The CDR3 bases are TGTGCCAGCAGCCCTAAACGGGACAGGGCAGTTTATGGCTACACCTTC. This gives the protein CASSPKRDRAVYGYTF. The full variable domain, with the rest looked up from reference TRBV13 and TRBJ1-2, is AAGVIQSPRHLIKEKRETATLKCYPIPRHDTVYWYQQGPGQDPQFLISFYEKMQSDKGSIPDRFSAQQFSDYHSELNMSSLELGDSALYFCASSPKRDRAVYGYTFGSGTRLTVV.

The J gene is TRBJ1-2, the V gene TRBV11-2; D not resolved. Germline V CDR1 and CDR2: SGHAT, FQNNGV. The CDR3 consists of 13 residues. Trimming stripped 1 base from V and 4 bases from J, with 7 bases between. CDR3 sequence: CASSLAGVYGYTF. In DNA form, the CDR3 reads TGTGCCAGCAGCTTAGCCGGGGTCTATGGCTACACCTTC. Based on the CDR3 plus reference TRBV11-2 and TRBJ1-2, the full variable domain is EAGVAQSPRYKIIEKRQSVAFWCNPISGHATLYWYQQILGQGPKLLIQFQNNGVVDDSQLPKDRFSAERLKGVDSTLKIQPAKLEDSAVYLCASSLAGVYGYTFGSGTRLTVV.

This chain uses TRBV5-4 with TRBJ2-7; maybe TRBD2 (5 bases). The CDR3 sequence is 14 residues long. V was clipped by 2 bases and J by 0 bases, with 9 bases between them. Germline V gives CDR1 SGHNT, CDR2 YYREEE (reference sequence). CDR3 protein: CASSFGGSSYEQYF. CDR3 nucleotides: TGTGCCAGCAGCTTCGGTGGGAGCTCCTACGAGCAGTACTTC.